This TCR beta chain derives from a study of T cell changes during pregnancy in multiple sclerosis. From germline, CDR1 is SGHTA and CDR2 FQGNSA. The CDR3 is 15 residues long. Trimming took 2 bases from V and 2 from J; bases not matched to a gene: 4. Clones were sequenced by immunoSEQ multiplex PCR, and TCRdb holds only the in-frame ones, with some missing. The sample has under 85,000 clones, around 91% seen once. This chain links TRBV7-2 with TRBJ2-7; 9 nucleotides agree with TRBD1. The receptor comes from a female donor in good health, enrolled as a control in a pregnancy study. The specimen was peripheral blood, collected in the third trimester of pregnancy. CDR3: CASSLYDRGTYEQYF. The CDR3 DNA reads TGTGCCAGCAGCTTATATGACAGGGGGACCTACGAGCAGTACTTC. Together with reference TRBV7-2 and TRBJ2-7, the CDR3 gives the full variable domain: GAGVSQSPSNKVTEKGKDVELRCDPISGHTALYWYRQSLGQGLEFLIYFQGNSAPDKSGLPSDRFSAERTGGSVSTLTIQRTQQEDSAVYLCASSLYDRGTYEQYFGPGTRLTVT.